This note documents a single TCR beta chain sequence. This sample was taken from a study of cytomegalovirus exposure and HLA in healthy donors. Trimming took off 4 bases at V and 1 base at J, with 11 bases between the two ends. Per germline, CDR1 SQVTM and CDR2 ANQGSEA. There are 13 residues in the CDR3. Sequencing used immunoSEQ multiplex PCR; TCRdb keeps in-frame clones, though not all of them. Of 250,000 to 400,000 clones in the sample, approximately 90% were seen once. This receptor was obtained from a woman in her 30s in good health and CMV-seropositive. The chain carries TRBV29-1 and TRBJ2-7; D is unresolved. Sequencing was performed on PBMCs. The CDR3 loop is CSVGSGVSYEQYF. Written as DNA, the CDR3 is TGCAGCGTTGGTAGTGGGGTTTCCTACGAGCAGTACTTC.